The 19 T cell receptor beta chains presented below share a single source sample, sequenced in a study of CD8+CD57+ T cells in acquired aplastic anemia. Genomic DNA was employed as the template in profiling TCR beta VDJ and CDR3. MiXCR was run by TCRdb on the reads, yielding one entry per CDR3 protein. The sample consists of fewer than 200,000 distinct CDR3 sequences, 45% to 60% of them appearing once. Sequencing involved patients with CD8+CD57+ cell expansion previously shown by flow cytometry. The sequenced sample was sorted CD4+, CD8+, or CD8+CD57+ T cells (not recorded which) from PBMCs. The receptors shown here come from a human donor with aplastic anemia.

This clonotype was recorded at least ten times. The chain links TRBV11-2 to TRBJ2-7, with 7 bases lining up with TRBD1. The J segment lost 1 base and the V segment lost 6 bases, leaving 9 bases of the junction unmatched. Germline CDR1 and CDR2: SGHAT and FQNNGV. CDR3 length: 15 amino acids. CDR3 sequence reads: CASSFGQVRSYEQYF. Here the CDR3 DNA reads TGTGCCAGCAGTTTTGGACAGGTTCGTTCCTACGAGCAGTACTTC.

The rearrangement joins TRBV12-3 or TRBV12-4 to TRBJ1-6; D perhaps matches TRBD1 (6 bases). The CDR3 extends over 13 amino acids. Between the trimmed V and J ends, which lost 8 bases and 8 bases, there was a span of 13 bases. For the CDR3, the DNA is TGTGCCAGCCTCCGGGCAGGGGATTCACCCCTCCACTTT. It is translated as CASLRAGDSPLHF.

As regards this clonotype: Relative to the germline gene, one junction end is altered; a read error may explain this. The rearrangement uses TRBV2 and TRBJ2-7; TRBD1 agrees at 10 bases. This CDR3 has 15 amino acids. Looked up from germline, CDR1 is SNHLY and CDR2 is FYNNEI. Here the CDR3 reads CASSVRTGGAYGQYF. CDR3 bases: TGTGCCAGCAGTGTACGGACAGGGGGAGCCTACGGGCAGTACTTC.

J is TRBJ1-1 and V is TRBV19, with 7 bases lining up with TRBD1. The V gene's germline CDR1 is LNHDA and CDR2 SQIVND (reference sequence). The length of the CDR3 is 16 residues. With V trimmed by 7 bases and J by 0 bases, 11 bases remained unmatched. CDR3 in amino acids: CASTATDRYMNTEAFF. CDR3 DNA: TGTGCCAGTACTGCGACGGACAGGTACATGAACACTGAAGCTTTCTTT.

The genes are TRBV30 and TRBJ2-1; D is unresolved. The germline gives CDR1 GTSNPN, CDR2 SVGIG (reference sequence). The CDR3 is made up of 15 amino acids. Trimming pared 3 bases from V and 4 bases from J, leaving 16 bases between. The chain's CDR3 is CAWSRNSKTYNEQFF. CDR3 bases: TGTGCCTGGAGCAGAAACAGCAAAACTTACAATGAGCAGTTCTTC.

The CDR3 is CASSSRSREAFF. CDR3 sequence (DNA): TGTGCCAGCAGCAGCCGCTCCCGGGAAGCTTTCTTT. V and J are TRBV7-9 and TRBJ1-1; D not resolved. Germline V lookup: CDR1 SEHNR, CDR2 FQNEAQ (reference sequence). V was clipped by 5 bases and J by 8 bases, with 12 bases between them. This CDR3 is 12 amino acids long.

This clonotype was counted at least ten times. The chain recombines TRBV3-1 with TRBJ2-1, with TRBD2 identical over 9 bases. Trimming at V came to 1 base and at J to 3 bases, leaving 4 bases not matched to a gene. Per germline, CDR1 LGHDT and CDR2 YNNKEL (reference sequence). The length of the CDR3 is 16 residues. The CDR3 DNA reads TGTGCCAGCAGCCAAGTACTAGCGGGTGGCTACAATGAGCAGTTCTTC. Translation: CASSQVLAGGYNEQFF.

The gene calls are TRBV19 and TRBJ1-5, with TRBD1 matching 7 bases. The CDR3 extends over 13 amino acids. Germline loops: CDR1 LNHDA, CDR2 SQIVND (reference sequence). The J segment lost 3 bases and the V segment lost 8 bases, leaving 4 bases of the junction unmatched. The CDR3, as DNA: TGTGCCAGTGTAGACAGGGTCAATCAGCCCCAGCATTTT. Amino acids: CASVDRVNQPQHF. The entire variable domain, with the rest obtained from reference TRBV19 and TRBJ1-5, is as follows: DGGITQSPKYLFRKEGQNVTLSCEQNLNHDAMYWYRQDPGQGLRLIYYSQIVNDFQKGDIAEGYSVSREKKESFPLTVTSAQKNPTAFYLCASVDRVNQPQHFGDGTRLSIL.

CDR3 loop: CASSLGEPGQGSSTEAFF. In nucleotides, the CDR3 is TGCGCCAGCAGCTTGGGCGAGCCGGGACAGGGGTCTTCCACTGAAGCTTTCTTT. The rearrangement uses TRBV5-1 and TRBJ1-1; TRBD1 agrees at 10 bases. J lost 4 bases, V lost 0 bases, and 12 bases had no gene match. Germline-derived CDR1 and CDR2 are SGHRS and YFSETQ. The CDR3 totals 18 residues.

This chain links TRBV10-3 with TRBJ2-3; 10 nucleotides align to TRBD1. Per the germline V gene, CDR1 is ENHRY and CDR2 is SYGVKD. Trimming removed 6 bases from V and 4 bases from J; junction bases left unmatched: 10. The CDR3 length is 16 residues. CDR3 nucleotide sequence: TGTGCCATCAGCCGTAGGACAGGGGGTTCGGCAGATACGCAGTATTTT. Translated, it gives CAISRRTGGSADTQYF.

A remark on this clonotype: A much more abundant neighbour one base away suggests this may be a read error. The chain uses TRBV10-3 and TRBJ2-7; 8 positions match TRBD2. Per the germline V gene, CDR1 is ENHRY and CDR2 is SYGVKD. CDR3 length: 14 amino acids. The junction had 4 bases not matched to a gene; V was cut back by 3 bases and J by 3 bases. The CDR3 is CAISESGGNYEQYF. CDR3 coding DNA: TGTGCCATCAGTGAAAGCGGGGGCAACTACGAGCAGTACTTC.

V is TRBV5-1 and J is TRBJ2-5; D is perhaps TRBD2 (5 bases). CDR1 is SGHRS and CDR2 is YFSETQ in the germline V gene. V lost 7 bases and J 5 bases, leaving 12 bases between the germline ends. The CDR3 loop spans 12 amino acids. The CDR3 loop is CASFREWETQYF. The DNA of the CDR3 is TGCGCCAGCTTTAGGGAGTGGGAGACCCAGTACTTC.

Note on this clonotype: Since a much larger clone is just one base distant, this may be a read error. No conserved phenylalanine or tryptophan is present at the end of the CDR3, so a read error is the likely explanation. V and J are TRBV20-1 and TRBJ1-1, with D possibly TRBD1 on 5 matching bases. Trimming took off 0 bases at V and 10 bases at J, with 12 bases between the two ends. The germline gives CDR1 DFQATT, CDR2 SNEGSKA (reference sequence). The CDR3 spans 12 residues. This CDR3 is CSARDKGWVAFS. CDR3 coding DNA: TGCAGTGCTAGAGATAAGGGGTGGGTAGCTTTCTCT.

The chain employs TRBV19 and TRBJ2-1; 8 nucleotides agree with TRBD1. The ends lost 5 bases at V and 4 bases at J; junction bases unmatched: 7. The CDR3 is made up of 15 amino acids. Germline CDR1 LNHDA, CDR2 SQIVND (reference sequence). CDR3 in amino acids: CASSYSGQAYNEQFF. In DNA form, the CDR3 reads TGTGCCAGTAGTTACTCGGGACAGGCATACAATGAGCAGTTCTTC.

In this sample, this clonotype turned up many times. V and J are TRBV4-1 and TRBJ1-5; TRBD1 is a possible D gene (6 bases). There are 14 residues in the CDR3. Germline CDR1 is MGHRA and CDR2 is YSYEKL. The V end was cut by 1 base, the J end by 7 bases, with 11 bases between. The CDR3 bases are TGCGCCAGCAGCCAAGTCACCACAGGGCAGCCCCAGCATTTT. This encodes CASSQVTTGQPQHF.

The chain employs TRBV6-1 and TRBJ1-3, with D possibly TRBD1 on 5 matching bases. The V end lost 6 bases, the J end lost 0 bases, and 18 bases lay between the germline ends. CDR1 MNHNS and CDR2 SASEGT come from the germline V gene. The CDR3 totals 17 residues. The CDR3 coding sequence is TGTGCCAGCAGACAGGTCCAAAACCGTCTCTCTGGAAACACCATATATTTT. Its protein is CASRQVQNRLSGNTIYF.

The table lists this clonotype with many counts. The chain is built from TRBV20-1 and TRBJ2-5; 9 bases line up with TRBD2. This CDR3 comprises 15 residues. The germline V gene has CDR1 DFQATT and CDR2 SNEGSKA (reference sequence). V lost 3 bases, J lost 4 bases, and 9 bases stayed unmatched. CDR3 nucleotides: TGCAGTGCTAGTCATAGCGGGGGTGGGAGAGAGACCCAGTACTTC. It translates to CSASHSGGGRETQYF.

This clonotype showed up many times. The V call is TRBV7-9, the J call TRBJ1-4; 9 nucleotides match TRBD1. J gave up 3 bases and V 4 bases, and 3 bases lay outside the gene matches. Germline CDR1 is SEHNR and CDR2 is FQNEAQ (reference sequence). The CDR3 runs to 15 residues. The CDR3: CASSSGTGSNEKLFF. The CDR3 region has the DNA TGTGCCAGCAGCTCAGGGACAGGGTCTAATGAAAAACTGTTTTTT.

The gene calls are TRBV2 and TRBJ2-2; TRBD1 or TRBD2 may be the D gene (5 bases each). The CDR3 has 15 residues. V gave up 7 bases and J gave up 5 bases, with 17 bases separating them. Germline CDR1 is SNHLY and CDR2 is FYNNEI. The DNA for the CDR3 is TGTGCCAGCACCCGGGACGGTACAATGACCGGGGAGCTGTTTTTT. The encoded protein is CASTRDGTMTGELFF.